This record covers a single T cell receptor (beta chain). Its recognized antigen is unknown. Qualities for individual bases were not recorded, and no much larger clone is one base off. The library was generated by the immunoSEQ multiplex PCR assay. In most patients, genomic DNA was isolated using the Qiagen DNeasy Blood and Tissue Kit and sent frozen to Adaptive Biotechnologies for TCR sequencing. High-throughput TCR-beta CDR3 sequencing of genomic DNA from most patients was performed by Adaptive Biotechnologies. On the authors' methods: TCR sequencing data for around 19 patients were retrieved from Adaptive's ImmunoSEQ software; a few other patients were processed with MiXCR and VDJtools. CD4 versus CD8 sorting errors were corrected by removing sequences found in both subsets at a frequency ratio below 5:1. CDR3 nucleotide sequences shared between donor and recipient were removed because their origin could not be assigned. At least 2-fold expansion over unstimulated cells and a minimum CFSE-low frequency of 0.002% (template counts) or 0.001% (read counts) were required for clones to be classified as alloreactive. Mappable clones were those detected in sequenced pre-transplant spleen, lymph node, or MLR CFSE-low populations of the donor or recipient. The cumulative frequency of alloreactive clones was calculated as a percentage of all sequences, weighted by copy number. Entries here come from immuneACCESS through TCRdb and include only in-frame sequences with V and J called. Some clones fail to appear in such tables; in the studies checked, an unresolved V gene covers under half of the shortfall, and the cause of the remainder is unknown. That table gives V, J and clone size, and the DNA gave D and trimming. The sample table holds more than 65,000 clones, of which 85% to 95% were seen once. Approximately 0.4% of the sample rests with the top ten.

The germline V gene provides CDR1 MGHRA and CDR2 YSYEKL. V is reduced by 4 bases and J by 1 base, leaving a spacing of 10 bases between them. The CDR3 spans 14 residues, from the cysteine through the phenylalanine. Only the CDR3 portion is preserved as DNA: 42 bases, with reading frame beginning at the first base. The data belong to a study of graft-versus-host responses after intestinal transplantation (dated by TCRdb to the early 2020s). For the wider study: Recipients received multivisceral, liver-intestinal, or isolated intestinal transplants. Alloreactive clones were identified by sequencing pre-transplant mixed lymphocyte reaction products and comparing them with unstimulated pre-transplant donor and recipient T cells. Of the approximately 24 intestinal transplant recipients enrolled in the cohort, one of whom was a retransplant, a few patients without pretransplant specimens were excluded. A peak of at least 4% donor T cells among recipient peripheral blood mononuclear cells was the definition used for donor T cell macrochimerism. Every recipient was given anti-thymocyte globulin induction, followed by about three years of maintenance tacrolimus and steroids. After intestinal transplantation, graft-versus-host and host-versus-graft alloreactive T cell clones were followed in the graft, circulation and bone marrow using bulk TCR-beta CDR3 sequencing. Rather than being sequenced by the commercial service, samples from a few later patients were sequenced in-house on an Illumina MiSeq and processed with MiXCR. What the study reported, not specific to this receptor: Patients with donor T cell macrochimerism had high GvH to HvG T cell clonal ratios in their allografts. Peak levels of circulating GvH clones were associated with declines in HvG clones early after transplant. GvH clones turned up in recipient bone marrow, with some appearing earlier in ileal mucosa or blood, a pattern consistent with an intestinal mucosal origin. The conclusions were limited by the relatively low number and heterogeneity of the intestinal transplant patients.

This specimen's time point label, per the study, means: cells obtained before transplantation from donor or recipient. CD3+CD4+ and CD3+CD8+ populations were FACS-sorted from unstimulated pre-transplant donor and recipient cells taken from spleen or lymph nodes. The sequence derives from a human donor who was the organ donor for an intestinal transplant. The chain joins TRBV4-1 to TRBJ1-1; matching of 5 bases hints at TRBD1 as the D gene. Sample: unstimulated CD8+ T cells sorted from spleen or lymph node cells, taken before transplant. The base sequence is TGCGCCAGCAGCCTCAGACAGAGGAACACTGAAGCTTTCTTT. This gives the protein CASSLRQRNTEAFF.